Following are 20 T cell receptor beta chains from one sample sequenced in a study of monozygotic twins with inflammatory bowel disease. TCRdb reanalyzed the 5' RACE reads, giving one entry per CDR3 protein sequence and no DNA. Reported are approximately 400,000 distinct CDR3 sequences; the ten largest clones contain around 2.4%. Input material: blood. The receptor source for this set is a human donor with ulcerative colitis or Crohn's disease, or a healthy co-twin of an affected twin (not recorded which).

The chain has TRBV30 and TRBJ2-7. There are 14 residues in the CDR3. The germline V gene has CDR1 GTSNPN and CDR2 SVGIG (reference sequence). The CDR3 sequence: CAWSQDVLNHEQYF.

V usage is TRBV5-1 and J usage is TRBJ2-5; TCRdb's D call of TRBD1 is untestable without DNA. The CDR3 loop spans 17 amino acids. Germline CDR1 and CDR2: SGHRS and YFSETQ. The CDR3 sequence: CASSRWGTGGEGETQYF.

V usage is TRBV5-1 and J usage is TRBJ1-2. CDR1 and CDR2 (germline): SGHRS, YFSETQ. The CDR3 loop spans 14 amino acids. This chain's CDR3 is CASSLEVADYGYTF.

J is TRBJ2-1 and V is TRBV10-3; TCRdb names TRBD2, which stays unverified in the absence of DNA. Germline CDR1 is ENHRY and CDR2 is SYGVKD. This CDR3 comprises 15 residues. The CDR3 loop reads CAISESTSGRVEQFF.

This chain uses TRBV15 with TRBJ2-7. This CDR3 has 12 amino acids. CDR1 is LNHNV and CDR2 is YYDKDF in the germline V gene (reference sequence). The CDR3 loop is CATSRGGTPQYF.

This chain uses TRBV12-3 or TRBV12-4 with TRBJ1-3. The length of the CDR3 is 16 residues. This CDR3 reads CASSFRGASSGNTIYF.

The chain has TRBV4-3 and TRBJ2-2. CDR1 is LGHNA and CDR2 is YSLEER in the germline V gene. The CDR3 extends over 13 amino acids. The CDR3 protein is CASSLLTSGELFF.

The CDR3 region is CASSKTSGSSYNEQFF. This chain uses TRBV5-1 with TRBJ2-1; TCRdb names TRBD2, which stays unverified in the absence of DNA. Germline V lookup: CDR1 SGHRS, CDR2 YFSETQ. The CDR3 runs 16 residues.

The chain carries TRBV7-2 and TRBJ1-5; the TCRdb call, TRBD1, lacks DNA for checking. The germline CDR1 and CDR2 sequences are SGHTA and FQGNSA. This CDR3 contains 16 residues. CDR3 sequence reads: CASSLAGAYSNQPQHF.

The genes are TRBV12-3 or TRBV12-4 and TRBJ1-5; with no DNA, the TCRdb D assignment of TRBD1 cannot be verified. The CDR3 spans 12 residues. The CDR3 protein is CASSPLNQPQHF.

The CDR3: CASSTQTVAKNIQYF. The gene calls are TRBV7-2 and TRBJ2-4; TCRdb returns TRBD1, unconfirmable since there is no DNA. The CDR3 sequence is 15 residues long. Germline-derived CDR1 and CDR2 are SGHTA and FQGNSA.

The chain recombines TRBV20-1 with TRBJ1-3; the D gene TCRdb calls, TRBD1, cannot be checked with no DNA. CDR1 and CDR2 from the germline V gene are DFQATT and SNEGSKA (reference sequence). This CDR3 spans 14 amino acids. Here the CDR3 reads CSAPGPGNGNTIYF.

The rearrangement links TRBV19 to TRBJ1-5; TCRdb selects TRBD1, and the lack of DNA leaves this call unchecked. Germline CDR1 LNHDA, CDR2 SQIVND (reference sequence). This CDR3 spans 16 amino acids. Here the CDR3 reads CASSMGNRRSNQPQHF.

The chain is built from TRBV7-9 and TRBJ2-7. The CDR3 totals 13 residues. CDR1 and CDR2 (germline): SEHNR, FQNEAQ (reference sequence). The CDR3 loop reads CASSLKSSYEQYF. The full variable domain, rest sourced from reference TRBV7-9 and TRBJ2-7, is DTGVSQNPRHKITKRGQNVTFRCDPISEHNRLYWYRQTLGQGPEFLTYFQNEAQLEKSRLLSDRFSAERPKGSFSTLEIQRTEQGDSAMYLCASSLKSSYEQYFGPGTRLTVT.

This chain joins TRBV10-3 and TRBJ2-5; the TCRdb call, TRBD2, lacks DNA for checking. The CDR3 extends over 13 amino acids. Germline loops: CDR1 ENHRY, CDR2 SYGVKD. The CDR3 loop reads CAIKPPYQETQYF.

The chain is built from TRBV11-1 and TRBJ2-1; the TCRdb D gene call, TRBD2, has no DNA to confirm it. CDR1 is SGHAT, CDR2 FQDESV, per germline (reference sequence). The CDR3 runs 18 residues. CDR3: CASSRPPLAGPSYNEQFF.

The V call is TRBV5-1, the J call TRBJ2-3; TCRdb selects TRBD1, and the lack of DNA leaves this call unchecked. The germline V gene has CDR1 SGHRS and CDR2 YFSETQ. The CDR3 totals 15 residues. CDR3 region: CASSPREISTDTQYF.

The rearrangement links TRBV6-1 to TRBJ2-7; TCRdb selects TRBD2, and the lack of DNA leaves this call unchecked. The CDR3 has 15 amino acids. The germline V gene has CDR1 MNHNS and CDR2 SASEGT. CDR3 sequence: CASTTAGGLSYEQYF.

This chain joins TRBV19 and TRBJ1-2; TCRdb lists TRBD1, though no DNA is available to test this call. This CDR3 has 13 residues. Germline CDR1 is LNHDA and CDR2 is SQIVND (reference sequence). CDR3 sequence reads: CAIQGGNGYGYTF.

The rearrangement links TRBV9 to TRBJ1-4; the TRBD1 assignment by TCRdb is unverifiable without DNA. Germline CDR1 reads SGDLS; CDR2 reads YYNGEE. The CDR3 length is 14 residues. CDR3 sequence: CASSVTQGSEKLFF.